This T cell receptor beta chain came from a study of T cell repertoires in cytomegalovirus infection. TCRdb re-called the reads with MiXCR, one entry per CDR3 protein. The sample holds tens of thousands of distinct CDR3 sequences, 3% to 4.5% seen once. This clonotype has only a few counts. Germline V gives CDR1 SGHTA, CDR2 FQGNSA. V was pared by 1 base and J by 3 bases, with 7 bases of the junction left unmatched. The CDR3 loop spans 17 amino acids. Specimen: PBMCs. The rearrangement links TRBV7-2 to TRBJ2-5; 11 nucleotides align to TRBD1. This TCR was sampled from a human donor in good health (CMV status not recorded). Some clones in this sample may be carry-over from other donors' samples. The CDR3 sequence is CASSLVSGGQGEETQYF. The CDR3 DNA reads as TGTGCCAGCAGCTTAGTATCTGGGGGACAGGGGGAAGAGACCCAGTACTTC.